The 23 T cell receptor beta chains reported below all come from one sample, sequenced in a study of T cells in Graves' hyperthyroidism and ophthalmopathy. RNA transcripts yielded amplified TCR beta CDR3 regions. Researchers ran a first-round RT-PCR on the TCR CDR3 using the HTBI primer set. A single record per CDR3 protein comes from TCRdb applying MiXCR to the multiplex PCR reads. The sample consists of fewer than 600,000 distinct CDR3 sequences, around an eighth of them appearing once. The sequenced sample was blood. The receptors were sampled from a woman aged 18-30 years with Graves' hyperthyroidism.

This clonotype has more than one count but fewer than ten. The rearrangement joins TRBV29-1 to TRBJ2-5, with 7 bases that match TRBD2. The V and J ends lost 4 bases and 5 bases, in that order; junction bases with no gene match: 7. CDR1 and CDR2 (germline): SQVTM, ANQGSEA. The CDR3 is made up of 13 amino acids. The DNA for the CDR3 is TGCAGCGTTGCCCCTAGCGGTGTGGAGACCCAGTACTTC. Protein product: CSVAPSGVETQYF.

This clonotype has a handful of counts. The chain joins TRBV5-1 to TRBJ2-5; 9 bases map to TRBD2. The CDR3 loop spans 13 amino acids. Germline loops: CDR1 SGHRS, CDR2 YFSETQ. J was trimmed by 11 bases and V by 0 bases; bases with no gene match: 5. The CDR3 region has the DNA TGCGCCAGCAGCTTGGGGACTAGCGCAACTCAGTACTTC. The encoded protein is CASSLGTSATQYF.

This clonotype was found many times. The chain combines TRBV6-4 with TRBJ1-1; 9 bases are shared with TRBD1. The CDR3 length is 13 residues. The germline CDR1 and CDR2 sequences are MRHNA and SNTAGT. V was pared by 6 bases and J by 3 bases, with 2 bases of the junction left unmatched. CDR3 sequence reads: CASRDRGDTEAFF. The CDR3 DNA reads TGTGCCAGCAGAGACAGGGGGGACACTGAAGCTTTCTTT.

This clonotype was seen many times. The rearrangement links TRBV2 to TRBJ1-1, with 7 bases lining up with TRBD1. CDR1 and CDR2 (germline): SNHLY, FYNNEI. With V trimmed by 6 bases and J by 1 base, 8 bases remained unmatched. This CDR3 contains 15 residues. The CDR3 DNA is TGTGCCAGCAGGCCCGAGACAGGGACGAACACTGAAGCTTTCTTT. It translates to CASRPETGTNTEAFF.

This clonotype has ten or more counts. The chain links TRBV6-1 to TRBJ1-2; TRBD1 matches 10 bases. V lost 3 bases to trimming and J lost 3 bases; unmatched junction nucleotides: 10. The CDR3 loop spans 17 amino acids. Looked up from germline, CDR1 is MNHNS and CDR2 is SASEGT. The CDR3 nucleotides read TGTGCCAGCAGTGATTCGACAGGGGGCGTGGAAGACTATGGCTACACCTTC. It yields the protein CASSDSTGGVEDYGYTF.

This clonotype has ten or more counts. Germline and junction disagree at one end, which may indicate a read error. The chain uses TRBV19 and TRBJ1-2; 8 nucleotides match TRBD1. Germline V gene data show CDR1 as LNHDA and CDR2 as SQIVND (reference sequence). The CDR3 contains 17 residues. CDR3 DNA sequence: TGTGCCGGTAGTATAGGAGGTCACCGGACAGGGTTGAGCGGCTACACCTTC. Amino acid sequence: CAGSIGGHRTGLSGYTF.

The sample holds a few counts of this clonotype. This chain connects TRBV7-3 to TRBJ2-1; 7 bases are a match to TRBD2. The V segment lost 1 base and the J segment 6 bases; nucleotides outside the gene matches: 6. CDR1 is SGHTA and CDR2 is FQGTGA in the germline V gene. CDR3 length: 15 amino acids. The CDR3, as DNA: TGTGCCAGCAGCTTAATCGCCAGGGAGGGCAATGAGCAGTTCTTC. As protein: CASSLIAREGNEQFF.

This clonotype was counted at least ten times. The gene calls are TRBV11-1 and TRBJ1-5, with D perhaps TRBD1 (5 bases). Between the trimmed V and J ends, which lost 2 bases and 3 bases, there was a span of 11 bases. The germline CDR1 and CDR2 sequences are SGHAT and FQDESV (reference sequence). The CDR3 is 15 residues long. For the CDR3, the DNA is TGTGCCAGCAGCTTAAGCGGCAGGGCCAATCAGCCCCAGCATTTT. Its translation: CASSLSGRANQPQHF.

This clonotype showed up many times. This chain joins TRBV7-3 and TRBJ2-1; 13 bases align to TRBD2. Germline V gene sequence: CDR1 SGHTA, CDR2 FQGTGA. The CDR3 has 18 residues. V dropped 2 bases and J dropped 1; count of bases not matched to a gene: 5. The CDR3 DNA reads as TGTGCCAGCAGCTTATCCGGGACTAGCGGGACTTCCTACAATGAGCAGTTCTTC. Amino acid sequence: CASSLSGTSGTSYNEQFF. Filled out from reference TRBV7-3 and TRBJ2-1, the complete variable domain reads GAGVSQTPSNKVTEKGKYVELRCDPISGHTALYWYRQSLGQGPEFLIYFQGTGAADDSGLPNDRFFAVRPEGSVSTLKIQRTERGDSAVYLCASSLSGTSGTSYNEQFFGPGTRLTVL.

This clonotype came up many times. The chain is built from TRBV11-2 and TRBJ2-1; D gene unclear. Germline V gives CDR1 SGHAT, CDR2 FQNNGV. V was shortened by 4 bases and J by 7 bases, with 14 bases between the two germline ends. The CDR3 covers 14 residues. The CDR3, as DNA: TGTGCCAGCAGCTCTAGGAAGTCCAGGAATGAGCAGTTCTTC. Protein: CASSSRKSRNEQFF.

V gene TRBV18 combines with J gene TRBJ2-2; 13 nucleotides align to TRBD2. CDR1 and CDR2 (germline): KGHSH, LQKENI. Trimming at V came to 2 bases and at J to 0 bases, leaving 9 bases not matched to a gene. The CDR3 contains 20 residues. The CDR3 is CASSPTPGTSGITNTGELFF. The CDR3 bases are TGTGCCAGCTCACCAACACCCGGGACTAGCGGGATCACGAACACCGGGGAGCTGTTTTTT. The full variable domain, in which reference TRBV18 and TRBJ2-2 provide the parts outside the CDR3, is NAGVMQNPRHLVRRRGQEARLRCSPMKGHSHVYWYRQLPEEGLKFMVYLQKENIIDESGMPKERFSAEFPKEGPSILRIQQVVRGDSAAYFCASSPTPGTSGITNTGELFFGEGSRLTVL.

This clonotype showed up just a few times. The chain carries TRBV6-5 and TRBJ2-2, with D uncertain. CDR1 is MNHEY, CDR2 SVGAGI, per germline. The CDR3 is 15 residues long. The V and J ends lost 2 bases and 0 bases respectively, with 7 bases between them. CDR3 in amino acids: CASSYGHANTGELFF. DNA for the CDR3: TGTGCCAGCAGTTACGGGCACGCGAACACCGGGGAGCTGTTTTTT.

This clonotype was counted ten times or more. The gene calls are TRBV19 and TRBJ1-2; D may be TRBD1 (6 bases). Germline V lookup: CDR1 LNHDA, CDR2 SQIVND (reference sequence). Trimming pared 1 base from V and 5 bases from J, leaving 14 bases between. The CDR3 has 15 amino acids. The CDR3 nucleotides read TGTGCCAGTAGTATAGGACTCGAAAGGGGGTATGGCTACACCTTC. This codes for CASSIGLERGYGYTF.

This clonotype occurred many times. The CDR3 here is CASRKDSSYEQYF. The CDR3, as DNA: TGTGCCAGCAGGAAAGACAGCTCCTACGAGCAGTACTTC. The chain joins TRBV12-3 or TRBV12-4 to TRBJ2-7; D possibly corresponds to TRBD1 (5 bases). CDR3 length: 13 amino acids. Trimming took 6 bases from V and 0 from J, leaving 9 bases between them.

Regarding this clonotype: A read error may explain this, as a much larger clone is one base away. This CDR3 is CAISDIAGGLGEQFF. CDR3 in DNA: TGTGCCATCAGTGACATAGCGGGAGGGCTGGGTGAGCAGTTCTTC. This sequence joins TRBV10-3 and TRBJ2-1; 11 nucleotides align to TRBD2. This CDR3 spans 15 amino acids. Germline V gene data show CDR1 as ENHRY and CDR2 as SYGVKD. The trim removed 3 bases at V and 9 bases at J, leaving 7 bases unmatched.

This clonotype was detected ten times or more. The chain recombines TRBV3-1 with TRBJ2-3; 7 bases are a match to TRBD2. With 5 bases clipped from V and 2 bases from J, the junction kept 4 bases outside the gene matches. This CDR3 spans 14 amino acids. CDR1 and CDR2 (germline): LGHDT, YNNKEL (reference sequence). DNA of the CDR3: TGTGCCAGCAGCTCGCTAGCGGCCACAGATACGCAGTATTTT. Amino acids: CASSSLAATDTQYF.

This clonotype was observed many times. The DNA for the CDR3 is TGCAGTGCTAGACAAGACCCGGACGGCACTGAAGCTTTCTTT. Its translation: CSARQDPDGTEAFF. This sequence joins TRBV20-1 and TRBJ1-1, with D hard to call. The CDR3 contains 14 residues. Germline CDR1 and CDR2: DFQATT and SNEGSKA (reference sequence). Trimming removed 2 bases at V and 4 bases at J, with 14 bases between.

The genes are TRBV9 and TRBJ1-4; D remains ambiguous. Germline CDR1 SGDLS, CDR2 YYNGEE. CDR3 length: 14 amino acids. V lost 4 bases and J 4 bases, leaving 11 bases between the germline ends. CDR3 DNA sequence: TGTGCCAGCAGCTCTAGGTATGGTAATGAAAAACTGTTTTTT. It yields the protein CASSSRYGNEKLFF.

This clonotype was counted between two and nine times. The chain carries TRBV5-1 and TRBJ1-1, with 10 bases identical to TRBD1. Germline CDR1 reads SGHRS; CDR2 reads YFSETQ. The CDR3 length is 14 residues. V shed 1 base and J 10 bases; nucleotides not matched to a gene: 7. The CDR3 DNA reads TGCGCCAGCAGCTTGCGGCTTGGGGACAGGGGAGCTTTCTTT. Protein product: CASSLRLGDRGAFF.

This clonotype appeared many times. The V call is TRBV12-3 or TRBV12-4, the J call TRBJ1-5, with TRBD1 matching 7 bases. The junction had 7 bases not matched to a gene; V was cut back by 6 bases and J by 5 bases. CDR3 length: 14 amino acids. CDR3 sequence: CASSLQGSHQPQHF. The CDR3, as DNA: TGTGCCAGCAGCCTACAGGGGTCGCATCAGCCCCAGCATTTT.

This clonotype was picked up a small number of times. The V call is TRBV4-2, the J call TRBJ2-2, with 11 bases aligning to TRBD2. V lost 4 bases, J lost 4 bases, and 5 bases stayed unmatched. This CDR3 spans 16 amino acids. Germline V gene data show CDR1 as LGHNA and CDR2 as YNFKEQ. The CDR3 region is CASSPRTSGFTGELFF. The CDR3 coding sequence is TGTGCCAGCAGCCCACGGACTAGCGGGTTCACCGGGGAGCTGTTTTTT.

The V gene is TRBV13, the J gene TRBJ2-5; D is undetermined. The germline V and J ends were trimmed by 0 bases and 5 bases, with 10 bases remaining between them. The CDR3 is 14 amino acids. CDR1 is PRHDT and CDR2 is FYEKMQ in the germline V gene (reference sequence). The CDR3 nucleotides are TGTGCCAGCAGCTTAGGCGCCGTGGGGGAGACCCAGTACTTC. Its protein is CASSLGAVGETQYF.

J is TRBJ2-5 and V is TRBV3-1; perhaps D is TRBD1 or TRBD2 (5 bases each). V gave up 0 bases and J gave up 7 bases, with 12 bases separating them. CDR1 and CDR2 (germline): LGHDT, YNNKEL (reference sequence). The CDR3 consists of 14 residues. CDR3 coding DNA: TGTGCCAGCAGCCAAGATTTGGGGGTGGGGACCCAGTACTTC. This codes for CASSQDLGVGTQYF.